This TCR beta chain came from a study of beta chain bispecific antibodies for T cell cancers. Expansion lasted approximately three days, with either anti-CD3 antibody OKT3 or CD3/CD28 beads. The J segment lost 4 bases and the V segment lost 5 bases, leaving 7 bases of the junction unmatched. The CDR3 runs 14 residues. Germline V gives CDR1 SEHNR, CDR2 FQNEAQ (reference sequence). This clonotype was recorded many times. Antigen specificity is unknown. Clonotype quantities came from unique molecular identifier barcode counts. Each CDR3 protein is one row after TCRdb ran MiXCR on the 5' RACE reads. The table has 8,000 to 9,000 distinct CDR3 sequences, roughly 2.2% seen once. Findings of the study overall: In these mixed samples, most targeted TRBV reads derived from the leukemia cell line.

The sequence came from a human donor in good health. Some clones in this sample may be carry-over from other donors' samples. This chain joins TRBV7-9 and TRBJ1-2, with 7 bases matching TRBD1. Here the sequenced sample was T cells from a healthy donor cultured with Jurkat leukemia cells, taken from a culture containing an anti-CD19 bispecific antibody. CDR3 in amino acids: CASSLGQDPYGYTF. In nucleotides, the CDR3 is TGTGCCAGCAGCCTCGGACAGGACCCCTATGGCTACACCTTC.